The T cell receptor (beta chain) under discussion was sequenced for a study of patients and donors after allogeneic stem cell transplantation (dated by TCRdb to 2018 to 2021). Library creation used RT-PCR. For sequencing, a NextSeq 550 was employed. TCRdb reprocessed the public reads (quality trimming at Q25 with fastp, clone calling with MiXCR) and kept in-frame beta chains. Identical CDR3 protein sequences are pooled into one entry, listed with their most common genes and DNA. This sample comprises some 60,000 distinct CDR3 sequences, roughly 13% of them detected only once. Jointly, the top ten make up approximately 32% of the sample. The CDR3, from cysteine to phenylalanine, totals 17 residues. Here the CDR3 DNA is all that survives: 51 bases in frame from base 1. V sheds 0 bases and J sheds 3 bases, leaving 17 bases between their ends. Sequences MNHEY (CDR1) and SVGAGI (CDR2) are obtained from the germline V gene.

This clonotype was found many times. Its antigen remains undetermined. No much larger clone is present one base from it, and per-base qualities are unavailable. This TCR was recovered from a human donor who was either an allogeneic HSCT recipient or a stem cell or donor lymphocyte infusion donor (not recorded which). It is not recorded whose cells these are; they may come from a transplant donor. The sample consisted of blood, either unsorted or a sorted T cell fraction (not recorded which). The receptor chain draws on TRBV6-5 and TRBJ1-1; a weak D assignment points to TRBD1 (5 bases agree). The DNA sequence follows: TGTGCCAGCAGTTACTCTTACTTCCTCCCGGGGGACACTGAAGCTTTCTTT. Its protein reads: CASSYSYFLPGDTEAFF.